A selection of T cell receptor beta chains follows, all from one sample in a study of blood T cells in healthy people across ages. TCRdb itself ran the 5' RACE reads through MiXCR, one entry per CDR3 protein. The table has 1,300,000 or so distinct CDR3 sequences, roughly 59% seen once. The sample taken for sequencing was blood. All receptors come from a man between 18 and 35 years old in good health. Each CDR3 is given with its conserved first and last residue. A D gene is named only where the DNA matches it firmly. Size is omitted from some rows. Given values are once, few, many or a class for expanded clones.

CDR3 protein	CDR3 DNA	V gene	J gene	D gene	clone size
CASSDVAGGSEQYF	TGTGCCAGCAGTGACGTCGCAGGGGGCAGTGAGCAGTACTTC	TRBV6-5	TRBJ2-7	TRBD1	.
CASSPPRDRVEKLFF	TGTGCCAGCAGCCCCCCACGGGACAGGGTTGAAAAACTGTTTTTT	TRBV5-5	TRBJ1-4	TRBD1	.
CASSLAKWETQYF	TGTGCCAGCAGCTTAGCGAAGTGGGAGACCCAGTACTTC	TRBV7-2	TRBJ2-5	.	.
CASSQDPMGDTNYGYTF	TGTGCCAGCAGCCAAGATCCGATGGGGGATACTAACTATGGCTACACCTTC	TRBV4-2	TRBJ1-2	.	.
CASSFGRGLDTQYF	TGTGCCAGCAGTTTTGGACGCGGGTTAGATACGCAGTATTTT	TRBV12-3/TRBV12-4	TRBJ2-3	.	.
CASSRVPVDEQYF	TGTGCCAGCAGTAGGGTTCCCGTGGATGAGCAGTACTTC	TRBV6-5	TRBJ2-4	.	.
CASRDSRNSPLHF	TGTGCCAGCAGGGATTCCCGGAATTCACCCCTCCACTTT	TRBV6-2/TRBV6-3	TRBJ1-6	.	.
CASIPRGYEQFF	TGCGCCAGCATCCCTAGGGGTTATGAGCAGTTCTTC	TRBV4-1	TRBJ2-1	.	.
CASSGGGDKFF	TGCGCCAGCAGTGGCGGCGGAGATAAGTTCTTC	TRBV10-2	TRBJ2-1	.	.
CASSQRAPSSYNEQFF	TGCGCCAGCAGCCAAAGAGCACCAAGCTCCTACAATGAGCAGTTCTTC	TRBV4-1	TRBJ2-1	.	.
CASSQSPGANEQFF	TGTGCCAGCAGCCAAAGCCCGGGGGCGAATGAGCAGTTCTTC	TRBV7-8	TRBJ2-1	.	.
CASSLRDRKNIQYF	TGTGCCAGCAGTTTACGGGACAGGAAAAACATTCAGTACTTC	TRBV12-3/TRBV12-4	TRBJ2-4	TRBD1	.
CASSQSPDTQYF	TGCGCCAGCAGCCAATCCCCAGATACGCAGTATTTT	TRBV4-1	TRBJ2-3	.	.
CASSAEGVKQYF	TGTGCCAGCAGCGCGGAGGGGGTTAAGCAGTACTTC	TRBV3-1	TRBJ2-7	.	.
CASSPGTGGFSEQFF	TGCGCCAGCAGTCCCGGGACAGGGGGTTTCAGTGAGCAGTTCTTC	TRBV4-3	TRBJ2-1	TRBD1	.
CASSRSSNEQFF	TGTGCCAGCAGTCGTAGCTCAAATGAGCAGTTCTTC	TRBV12-3/TRBV12-4	TRBJ2-1	.	.
CASGSPFGTSAQGVEQYF	TGTGCTAGTGGTTCCCCCTTTGGGACTAGCGCCCAAGGGGTCGAGCAGTACTTC	TRBV12-5	TRBJ2-7	TRBD2	few
CASSPGRGGIYEQYF	TGCGCCAGCAGCCCGGGCCGGGGGGGCATCTACGAGCAGTACTTC	TRBV5-1	TRBJ2-7	TRBD2	.
CASSEDGPGYNEQFF	TGTGCCAGCAGTGAGGACGGACCAGGGTACAATGAGCAGTTCTTC	TRBV25-1	TRBJ2-1	.	once
CSVPGVGINEQYF	TGCAGCGTTCCGGGGGTGGGGATCAACGAGCAGTACTTC	TRBV29-1	TRBJ2-7	.	few
CASSPQETGTYEQYF	TGTGCCAGCTCACCACAAGAGACAGGGACCTACGAACAGTACTTC	TRBV18	TRBJ2-5	TRBD1	.
CASSEEGQGWETQFF	TGTGCCAGCAGTGAAGAGGGCCAGGGGTGGGAGACCCAGTTCTTC	TRBV25-1	TRBJ2-1	.	.
CSARFRGSTDTQYF	TGCAGTGCTAGATTTAGGGGCTCCACAGATACGCAGTATTTT	TRBV20-1	TRBJ2-3	.	.
CASSDPAARLAGQETQYF	TGTGCCAGCAGTGACCCCGCCGCCCGACTAGCCGGCCAAGAGACCCAGTACTTC	TRBV2	TRBJ2-5	TRBD2	.
CASSLWLAASNEQFF	TGTGCCAGCAGTCTGTGGCTAGCGGCAAGCAATGAGCAGTTCTTC	TRBV27	TRBJ2-1	TRBD2	.
CASSPIQVQDTEAFF	TGTGCCAGCAGCCCTATCCAGGTACAGGACACTGAAGCTTTCTTT	TRBV4-2	TRBJ1-1	.	.
CAISGGMNTEAFF	TGTGCCATCAGCGGGGGGATGAACACTGAAGCTTTCTTT	TRBV10-3	TRBJ1-1	.	few
CASSDTANTEAFF	TGTGCCAGCAGCGACACTGCGAACACTGAAGCTTTCTTT	TRBV6-5	TRBJ1-1	.	.
CASSYSIGYEQYF	TGTGCCAGCAGTTACTCGATTGGGTACGAGCAGTACTTC	TRBV6-5	TRBJ2-7	.	few
CASSTDYQGAGWDTQYF	TGTGCCAGCAGCACAGATTACCAGGGGGCCGGTTGGGATACGCAGTATTTT	TRBV7-9	TRBJ2-3	TRBD1	few
CSVVPDGNTEAFF	TGCAGCGTTGTTCCAGATGGGAACACTGAAGCTTTCTTT	TRBV29-1	TRBJ1-1	.	few
CASSTGLAGWQNIQYF	TGTGCCAGCAGTACTGGACTAGCGGGATGGCAAAACATTCAGTACTTC	TRBV6-2/TRBV6-3	TRBJ2-4	TRBD2	.